At least ten counts were recorded for the clone carrying this T cell receptor (beta chain). The antigen remains undetermined. Using its own MiXCR run on the 5' RACE reads, TCRdb lists one record per CDR3 protein. The sample lists tens of thousands of distinct CDR3 sequences, less than 9.5% seen once, with 5.3% in the top ten. There are 11 residues in the CDR3. Germline V gene sequence: CDR1 DFQATT, CDR2 SNEGSKA (reference sequence). Between the trimmed V and J ends, which lost 4 bases and 3 bases, there was a span of 7 bases. The sample comes from a study of early T cells in non-severe SARS-CoV-2 infection. Study conclusions and caveats: In VDJdb matching, anti-spike CD8 responses were favored while private and CD4 specificities went missing.

The J gene is TRBJ2-7, the V gene TRBV20-1; D is unresolved. Source: whole blood, taken at baseline. The receptor comes from an adult who was a healthcare worker with PCR-confirmed SARS-CoV-2 infection or an uninfected control (not recorded which). The DNA of the CDR3 is TGCAGTGCTACCTCCCTCTACGAGCAGTACTTC. Residues: CSATSLYEQYF.